The clone carrying this T cell receptor (beta chain) was found once. The data derive from a study of blood T cell repertoires in COVID-19. The overall study: Some COVID-19 samples were acute and others convalescent; all came from the United States, Italy and Spain. PBMCs, B-cell-depleted T cells, or T cells were the source of the cDNA or gDNA that made up the material.

The CDR3 runs 14 residues. V gave up 1 base and J gave up 7 bases, with 11 bases separating them. CDR1 LGHDT and CDR2 YNNKEL come from the germline V gene (reference sequence). As processed by the authors: Researchers report that nucleated cell counts were estimated from reference gene primer amplification. Profiling relied on immunoSEQ multiplex PCR, and the TCRdb table lists in-frame clones only, not all of them. That table supplies the V and J calls and clone size; D and trimming were determined from the DNA. The repertoire holds around 65,000 clones, with 65% to 80% as singletons. The V call is TRBV3-1 (or the pseudogene TRBV3-2), the J call TRBJ1-5; D uncertain. The sequenced sample was peripheral blood. The sequence was collected from an elderly woman with active or convalescent COVID-19. The CDR3 nucleotides read TGTGCCAGCAGCCAAGGTTGGGCTGAGCAGCCCCAGCATTTT. Translation gives CASSQGWAEQPQHF.